Listed below are T cell receptor beta chains from one sample, sequenced in a study of blood T cell repertoires in COVID-19. Profiling relied on immunoSEQ multiplex PCR, and the TCRdb table lists in-frame clones only, not all of them. Here the sample spans 25,000 to 30,000 clones, around 95% being singletons. Material: peripheral blood. All receptors come from a human donor with active COVID-19. The donor label of this sample is uncertain. The CDR3 runs from the conserved cysteine through the conserved F or W. D genes are given only for firm matches. For some rows the clone size is stated as once, few or many, or as a class when expanded; others skip it.

CDR3	DNA	V	J	D	size
CASSRFEREGNADTQYF	TGTGCCAGCAGCCGGTTCGAGCGGGAGGGGAACGCAGATACGCAGTATTTT	TRBV4-2	TRBJ2-3	TRBD2	NA
CASSLTGLAGAGSYEQYF	TGTGCCAGCTCACTGACGGGACTAGCGGGGGCCGGGTCCTACGAGCAGTACTTC	TRBV18	TRBJ2-7	TRBD2	NA
CASSLATSEYEQFF	TGTGCCAGCAGCTTAGCGACTAGCGAGTATGAGCAGTTCTTC	TRBV11-1	TRBJ2-1	TRBD2	NA
CASSPASRIDYGYTF	TGTGCCAGCTCGCCGGCCTCCAGGATTGACTATGGCTACACCTTC	TRBV18	TRBJ1-2	NA	NA
CASSLGTSGGGNEQFF	TGTGCCAGCAGCTTGGGGACTAGCGGGGGGGGAAATGAGCAGTTCTTC	TRBV5-4	TRBJ2-1	TRBD2	NA
CASSPRLGQGTYGYTF	TGTGCCAGCAGCCCAAGGTTAGGACAGGGTACCTATGGCTACACCTTC	TRBV3-1/TRBV3-2	TRBJ1-2	TRBD1	NA
CASSQHLGVTNEKLFF	TGTGCCAGTAGTCAGCACCTCGGGGTGACTAATGAAAAACTGTTTTTT	TRBV19	TRBJ1-4	NA	NA
CASITPPGQGYGYTF	TGTGCCAGCATCACACCCCCGGGACAGGGCTATGGCTACACCTTC	TRBV28	TRBJ1-2	TRBD1	NA
CASSNRGGGNTIYF	TGTGCCAGCAGTAACAGGGGCGGCGGAAACACCATATATTTT	TRBV6-2/TRBV6-3	TRBJ1-3	TRBD1	NA
CASSIAGGGAGEQFF	TGTGCCAGTAGTATAGCCGGCGGGGGGGCAGGTGAGCAGTTCTTC	TRBV19	TRBJ2-1	TRBD2	NA
CATSDSKPSGININEQFF	TGTGCCACCAGTGATTCGAAGCCTTCCGGGATAAACATCAATGAGCAGTTCTTC	TRBV24-1	TRBJ2-1	NA	NA
CASSPIGGANQYF	TGTGCCAGCAGCCCGATCGGGGGGGCGAATCAGTACTTC	TRBV27	TRBJ2-4	TRBD2	NA
CASSVLAGASTGELFF	TGTGCCAGCAGTGTTCTAGCGGGGGCCTCAACCGGGGAGCTGTTTTTT	TRBV6-1	TRBJ2-2	TRBD2	NA
CSVRGQLDQPQHF	TGCAGCGTCCGTGGACAGCTGGATCAGCCCCAGCATTTT	TRBV29-1	TRBJ1-5	NA	NA
CASSYGGSSYNEQFF	TGTGCCAGCAGTTACGGGGGCTCCTCCTACAATGAGCAGTTCTTC	TRBV6-6	TRBJ2-1	NA	NA
CASSSTETGKNNEQFF	TGTGCCAGCAGCTCCACAGAGACAGGGAAGAACAATGAGCAGTTCTTC	TRBV28	TRBJ2-1	TRBD1	NA
CASSIQGTSGNTIYF	TGTGCCAGTAGTATTCAGGGGACATCTGGAAACACCATATATTTT	TRBV19	TRBJ1-3	NA	NA
CASRSGSSGTYEQYF	TGTGCCAGCAGGTCCGGGTCTAGCGGAACCTACGAGCAGTACTTC	TRBV28	TRBJ2-7	TRBD2	NA
CASSIQGADTGELFF	TGTGCCAGCAGCATACAGGGGGCGGACACCGGGGAGCTGTTTTTT	TRBV11-3	TRBJ2-2	TRBD1	NA
CASSYGTVNEKLFF	TGTGCCAGCAGTTACGGGACAGTTAATGAAAAACTGTTTTTT	TRBV6-6	TRBJ1-4	TRBD1	NA
CSVRGQASGNTIYF	TGCAGCGTCCGGGGACAGGCCTCTGGAAACACCATATATTTT	TRBV29-1	TRBJ1-3	TRBD1	NA
CASSLYGAGDADTQYF	TGTGCCAGCAGCTTATACGGCGCGGGGGACGCAGATACGCAGTATTTT	TRBV7-2	TRBJ2-3	TRBD2	once
CAWSSGGERETQYF	TGTGCCTGGAGTAGCGGGGGGGAACGGGAGACCCAGTACTTC	TRBV30	TRBJ2-5	TRBD2	NA
CASSLVREGRMNEQFF	TGTGCCAGCAGCTTAGTGCGGGAGGGGAGAATGAATGAGCAGTTCTTC	TRBV7-6	TRBJ2-1	TRBD2	NA
CASSVDRVPSYTEAFF	TGTGCCAGCAGTGTCGACAGGGTTCCCTCCTACACTGAAGCTTTCTTT	TRBV2	TRBJ1-1	TRBD1	NA
CASSPGTENQPQHF	TGTGCCAGCAGTCCCGGGACAGAAAATCAGCCCCAGCATTTT	TRBV6-5	TRBJ1-5	TRBD1	few
CASTRQGAEQYF	TGTGCCAGCACGAGACAGGGAGCGGAGCAGTACTTC	TRBV6-5	TRBJ2-7	TRBD1	NA
CAWRRQGRNEQFF	TGTGCCTGGAGGAGACAGGGGAGGAATGAGCAGTTCTTC	TRBV30	TRBJ2-1	TRBD1	NA
CASSYKQNTGELFF	TGTGCCAGCAGTTACAAGCAGAACACCGGGGAGCTGTTTTTT	TRBV6-2/TRBV6-3	TRBJ2-2	NA	NA
CASSISSGSRTDTQYF	TGTGCCAGCAGTATTTCTAGCGGGAGTAGGACAGATACGCAGTATTTT	TRBV6-6	TRBJ2-3	TRBD2	NA
CATSGVGLAGSIQYF	TGTGCCACCAGTGGAGTAGGACTAGCGGGAAGCATTCAGTACTTC	TRBV24-1	TRBJ2-4	TRBD2	NA
CASSEKDRDQVIYGYTF	TGTGCCAGCAGTGAGAAGGACAGGGACCAAGTCATCTATGGCTACACCTTC	TRBV6-1	TRBJ1-2	TRBD1	NA
CASSEEGIIGGYTF	TGTGCCAGCAGTGAAGAAGGAATCATCGGGGGCTACACCTTC	TRBV25-1	TRBJ1-2	NA	NA
CASRTGTGPYEQYF	TGTGCCAGCAGGACGGGGACAGGCCCCTACGAGCAGTACTTC	TRBV28	TRBJ2-7	TRBD1	few
CASRTGTVVHEQYF	TGTGCCAGCAGAACCGGGACAGTTGTCCACGAGCAGTACTTC	TRBV7-2	TRBJ2-7	TRBD1	once
CASSPQGGYGEQYF	TGTGCCAGCTCACCCCAAGGGGGCTATGGCGAGCAGTACTTC	TRBV18	TRBJ2-7	TRBD1	NA
CAATPGSNTEAFF	TGTGCAGCGACTCCGGGGTCGAACACTGAAGCTTTCTTT	TRBV7-9	TRBJ1-1	NA	few
CASSPRSGHGYTF	TGTGCCAGCAGCCCCCGGAGCGGGCATGGCTACACCTTC	TRBV3-1/TRBV3-2	TRBJ1-2	NA	NA
CASSYSPQGTYGYTF	TGTGCCAGCAGTTATTCTCCGCAGGGGACCTATGGCTACACCTTC	TRBV6-5	TRBJ1-2	NA	NA
CASSHRDNSDTQYF	TGTGCCAGCAGTCACCGGGACAACTCAGATACGCAGTATTTT	TRBV5-4	TRBJ2-3	NA	NA
CASSRAGLNTEAFF	TGCGCCAGCAGCCGGGCGGGTCTGAACACTGAAGCTTTCTTT	TRBV5-1	TRBJ1-1	NA	NA
CASSQDRRYSNQPQHF	TGTGCCAGCAGCCAGGACCGGAGGTATAGCAATCAGCCCCAGCATTTT	TRBV7-8	TRBJ1-5	NA	NA
CASSQGIAGVNEQFF	TGTGCCAGCAGCCAAGGGATAGCGGGAGTTAATGAGCAGTTCTTC	TRBV3-1/TRBV3-2	TRBJ2-1	TRBD2	NA
CAQGQGAQTGELFF	TGTGCCCAGGGACAGGGGGCGCAAACCGGGGAGCTGTTTTTT	TRBV30	TRBJ2-2	TRBD1	NA
CASSNPGGGPETQYF	TGTGCCAGCAGCAACCCGGGAGGGGGGCCGGAGACCCAGTACTTC	TRBV7-9	TRBJ2-5	TRBD2	NA
CASSQEGTGDTQYF	TGCGCCAGCAGCCAAGAAGGAACAGGGGATACGCAGTATTTT	TRBV4-3	TRBJ2-3	NA	NA
CASRENTGNYTF	TGTGCCAGTAGGGAAAATACAGGGAATTACACCTTC	TRBV19	TRBJ1-2	NA	NA
CASSLGGSGGAGGDTQYF	TGTGCCAGCAGCTTGGGTGGTAGCGGGGGGGCCGGCGGAGATACGCAGTATTTT	TRBV5-6	TRBJ2-3	TRBD2	once
CASSRDPGTPYEQYF	TGTGCCAGCAGCCGCGACCCGGGGACTCCCTACGAGCAGTACTTC	TRBV5-6	TRBJ2-7	NA	NA
CSAMTVSYNEQFF	TGCAGCGCTATGACAGTCTCCTACAATGAGCAGTTCTTC	TRBV29-1	TRBJ2-1	NA	few
CASSLSFGPLTLAGVPYNEQFF	TGTGCCAGCAGTTTATCTTTTGGGCCGTTGACTCTAGCGGGAGTTCCCTACAATGAGCAGTTCTTC	TRBV28	TRBJ2-1	TRBD2	NA
CASSRDSNTEAFF	TGTGCCAGCAGCCGGGACTCGAACACTGAAGCTTTCTTT	TRBV7-8	TRBJ1-1	NA	NA
CASRYDREQPQHF	TGCGCCAGCAGGTACGACAGGGAACAGCCCCAGCATTTT	TRBV5-1	TRBJ1-5	TRBD1	NA
CASSFGQGLRYEQYF	TGCGCCAGCAGCTTCGGACAGGGGCTTCGGTACGAGCAGTACTTC	TRBV5-1	TRBJ2-7	TRBD1	NA
CASSRQGQRYQETQYF	TGCGCCAGCAGCCGGCAGGGACAGAGGTACCAAGAGACCCAGTACTTC	TRBV5-1	TRBJ2-5	TRBD1	once
CASSLASARPTGELFF	TGTGCCAGCAGCTTGGCTAGCGCGAGACCCACCGGGGAGCTGTTTTTT	TRBV5-4	TRBJ2-2	NA	NA
CASKKMDGTIIYEQYF	TGTGCCAGCAAAAAAATGGACGGGACTATAATCTACGAGCAGTACTTC	TRBV21-1	TRBJ2-7	NA	NA
CASGLGDREQPQHF	TGTGCTAGTGGTTTAGGGGACAGGGAACAGCCCCAGCATTTT	TRBV12-5	TRBJ1-5	TRBD1	NA
CASRGQGLSYEQYF	TGTGCCAGCAGAGGACAGGGACTGTCCTACGAGCAGTACTTC	TRBV6-5	TRBJ2-7	TRBD1	NA
CSALETQYF	TGCAGTGCCCTGGAGACCCAGTACTTC	TRBV20-1	TRBJ2-5	NA	NA